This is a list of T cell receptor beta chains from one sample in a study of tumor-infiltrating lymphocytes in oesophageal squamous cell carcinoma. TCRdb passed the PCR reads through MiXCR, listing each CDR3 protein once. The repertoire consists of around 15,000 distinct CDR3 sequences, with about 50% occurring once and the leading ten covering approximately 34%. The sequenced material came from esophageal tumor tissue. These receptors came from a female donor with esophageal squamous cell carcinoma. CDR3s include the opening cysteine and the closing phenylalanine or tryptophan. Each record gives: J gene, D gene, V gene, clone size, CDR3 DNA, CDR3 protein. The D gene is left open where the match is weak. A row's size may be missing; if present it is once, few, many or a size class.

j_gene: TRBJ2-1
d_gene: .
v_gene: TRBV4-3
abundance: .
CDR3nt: TGCGCCAGCAGCCAAGCCCTGGACCAAAATGAGCAGTTCTTC
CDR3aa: CASSQALDQNEQFF

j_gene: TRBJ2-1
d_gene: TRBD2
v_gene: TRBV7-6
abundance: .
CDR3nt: TGTGCCAGCAGCCGGACTAGCGGAGCCTACAATGAGCAGTTCTTC
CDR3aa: CASSRTSGAYNEQFF

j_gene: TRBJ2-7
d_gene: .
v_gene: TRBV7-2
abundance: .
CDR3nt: TGTGCCAGCAGCTCAGCCGGGGGTCTGGGGCAGTACTTC
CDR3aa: CASSSAGGLGQYF

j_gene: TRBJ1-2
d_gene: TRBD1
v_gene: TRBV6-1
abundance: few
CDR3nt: TGTGCCAGCAAAGAAGGGGGCGGCCTTATCTATGGCTACACCTTC
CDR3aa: CASKEGGGLIYGYTF

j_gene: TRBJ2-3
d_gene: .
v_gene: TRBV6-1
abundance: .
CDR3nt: TGTGCCAGCACCCCTAGCACAGATACGCAGTATTTT
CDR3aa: CASTPSTDTQYF

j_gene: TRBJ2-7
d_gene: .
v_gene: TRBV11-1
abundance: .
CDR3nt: TGTGCCAGCAGCTTACCCGACAATGAGCAGTACTTC
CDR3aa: CASSLPDNEQYF

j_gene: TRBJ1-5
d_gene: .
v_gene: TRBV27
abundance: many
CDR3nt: TGTGCCAGCAGTTTAGTCCAAGGGAACAATCAGCCCCAGCATTTT
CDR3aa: CASSLVQGNNQPQHF

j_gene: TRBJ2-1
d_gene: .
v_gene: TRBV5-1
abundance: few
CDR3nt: TGCGCCAGCAGCTTGACTAGTTATTATAGGGACAATGAGCAGTTCTTC
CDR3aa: CASSLTSYYRDNEQFF

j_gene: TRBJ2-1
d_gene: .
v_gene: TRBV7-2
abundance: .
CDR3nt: TGTGCCAGCAGCTTAGATAGCAGCAACAATGAGCAGTTCTTC
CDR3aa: CASSLDSSNNEQFF

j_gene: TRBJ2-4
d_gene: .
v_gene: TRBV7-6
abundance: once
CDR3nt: TGTGCCAGCAGCAAGGGTGGATCGGCAGGGGTAGCCAAAAACATTCAGTACTTC
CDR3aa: CASSKGGSAGVAKNIQYF

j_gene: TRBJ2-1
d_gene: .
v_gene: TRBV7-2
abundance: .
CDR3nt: TGTGCCAGCAGCCCCATGGGGGCCTACAATGAGCAGTTCTTC
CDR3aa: CASSPMGAYNEQFF

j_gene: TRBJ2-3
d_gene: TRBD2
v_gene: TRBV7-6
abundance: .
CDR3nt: TGTGCCAGCAGCTTAGCCAGCGGGGGTGGTACAGATACGCAGTATTTT
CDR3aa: CASSLASGGGTDTQYF

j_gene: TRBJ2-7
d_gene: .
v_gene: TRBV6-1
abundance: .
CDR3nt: TGTGCCAGCAGTGCCGCGGGACTTATCTACGAGCAGTACTTC
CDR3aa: CASSAAGLIYEQYF

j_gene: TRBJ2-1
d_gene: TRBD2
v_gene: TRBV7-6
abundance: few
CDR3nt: TGTGCCAGCAGCTCAACTCAACCGGGACTACCAAACAATGAGCAGTTCTTC
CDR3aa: CASSSTQPGLPNNEQFF

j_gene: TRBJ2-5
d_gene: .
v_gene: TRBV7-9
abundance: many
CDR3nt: TGTGCCAGCAGCCCGAGGGCGGGGGAGACCCAGTACTTC
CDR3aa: CASSPRAGETQYF

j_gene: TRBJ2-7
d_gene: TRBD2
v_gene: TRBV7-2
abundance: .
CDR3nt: TGTGCCAGCAGCTTCATTCTGACTAGCGGGAGGGCCAACGAGCAGTACTTC
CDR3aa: CASSFILTSGRANEQYF

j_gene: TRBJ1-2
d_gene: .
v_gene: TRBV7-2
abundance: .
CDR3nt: TGTGCCAGCAGCCCACCAAAGGGCTTC
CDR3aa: CASSPPKGF

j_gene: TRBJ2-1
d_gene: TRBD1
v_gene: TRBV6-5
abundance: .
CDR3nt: TGTGCCAGCAGGGGGACAGGGGTTTCCTACGAGCAGTACTTT
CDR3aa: CASRGTGVSYEQYF

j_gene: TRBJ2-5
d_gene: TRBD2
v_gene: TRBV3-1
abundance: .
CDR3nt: TGTGCCAGCAGCCAGATAGCGGGAGCCCCAGAGACCCAGTACTTC
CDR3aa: CASSQIAGAPETQYF

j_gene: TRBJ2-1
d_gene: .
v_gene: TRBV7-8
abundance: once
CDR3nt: TGTGCCAGCAGCTCCCGAAAAAAGATAAATGGTTCCTACAATGAGCAGTTCTTC
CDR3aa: CASSSRKKINGSYNEQFF

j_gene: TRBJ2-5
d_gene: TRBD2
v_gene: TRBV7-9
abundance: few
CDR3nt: TGTGCCAGCAGCGCGGGGGACCAAGAGACCCAGTACTTC
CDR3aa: CASSAGDQETQYF

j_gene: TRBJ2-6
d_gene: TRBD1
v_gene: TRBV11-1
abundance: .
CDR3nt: TGTGCCAGCAGCTCGTCCCGGGACAGACCAAACTCTGGGGCCAACGTCCTGACTTTC
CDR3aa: CASSSSRDRPNSGANVLTF

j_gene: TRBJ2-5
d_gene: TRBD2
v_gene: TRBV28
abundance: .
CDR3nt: TGTGCCAGCATGCTCGGACTAGCGCCCTCCTACAATGAGCAGTACTTC
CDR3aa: CASMLGLAPSYNEQYF

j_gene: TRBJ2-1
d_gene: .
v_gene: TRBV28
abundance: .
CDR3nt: TGTGCCACCGGGGTAGGGTATGAGCAGTTCTTC
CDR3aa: CATGVGYEQFF

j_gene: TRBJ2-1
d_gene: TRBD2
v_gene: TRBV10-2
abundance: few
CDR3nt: TGCGCCAGCAGTGCTAGCGGGATATACAATGAGCAGTTCTTC
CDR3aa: CASSASGIYNEQFF

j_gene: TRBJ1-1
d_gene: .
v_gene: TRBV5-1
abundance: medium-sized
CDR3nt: TGCGCCAGCAGCTTGGGGCGAGGTTCCGGCACTGAAGCTTTCTTT
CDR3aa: CASSLGRGSGTEAFF

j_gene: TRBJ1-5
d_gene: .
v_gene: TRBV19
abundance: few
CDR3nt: TGTGCCAGTACAGGGTCAGGCAATCAGCCCCAGCATTTT
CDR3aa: CASTGSGNQPQHF

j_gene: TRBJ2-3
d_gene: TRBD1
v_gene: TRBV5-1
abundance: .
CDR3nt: TGCGCCAGCAGCGCACAGGGGATCGCAGCAGATACGCAGTATTTT
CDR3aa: CASSAQGIAADTQYF

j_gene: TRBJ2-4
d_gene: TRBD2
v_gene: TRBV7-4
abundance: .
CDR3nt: TGTGCCAGCAGCCTACTAATAGCGGGAGCCTCGCCGCGGCTAGCCAAAAACATTCAGTACTTC
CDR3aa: CASSLLIAGASPRLAKNIQYF

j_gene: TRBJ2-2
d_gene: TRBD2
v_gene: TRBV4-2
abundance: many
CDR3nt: TGTGCCAGCAGCCAAGATGCCAGCGGGAGAATCGGGGAGCTGTTTTTT
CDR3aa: CASSQDASGRIGELFF

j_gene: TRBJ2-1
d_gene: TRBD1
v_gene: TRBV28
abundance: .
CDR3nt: TGTGCCAGCAGTTCCTCGGACAGGGTCGTCCACAATGAGCAGTTCTTC
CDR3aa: CASSSSDRVVHNEQFF